These 29 T cell receptor beta chains were all obtained from the same sample, sequenced in a study of cytomegalovirus exposure and HLA in healthy donors. 60 Vbeta and 13 Jbeta primers were used in PCR. Data came from immunoSEQ multiplex PCR; TCRdb stores just in-frame clones and leaves some out. This sample yields approximately 100,000 clones, of which about 75% are seen a single time; over 4% belongs to the top ten. Sequencing was performed on PBMCs. These receptors all come from a woman younger than 35 in good health and CMV-seropositive.

This sequence joins TRBV10-3 and TRBJ2-1; the D is unclear. V lost 0 bases and J 0 bases, leaving 15 bases between the germline ends. Germline assignment: CDR1 ENHRY and CDR2 SYGVKD. The CDR3 loop spans 18 amino acids. The CDR3 reads CAISESGFGDPSYNEQFF. DNA of the CDR3: TGTGCCATCAGTGAGTCCGGATTTGGAGACCCCTCCTACAATGAGCAGTTCTTC.

The gene calls are TRBV9 and TRBJ2-7; D might be TRBD1 (5 bases). This CDR3 spans 17 amino acids. V lost 0 bases to trimming and J lost 2 bases, with 18 bases between them. Per germline, CDR1 SGDLS and CDR2 YYNGEE. The CDR3 loop is CASSVDVLGHSTYEQYF. CDR3 in DNA: TGTGCCAGCAGCGTAGATGTGTTAGGACACTCGACCTACGAGCAGTACTTC.

The genes are TRBV30 and TRBJ1-3; D call uncertain. The germline CDR1 and CDR2 sequences are GTSNPN and SVGIG (reference sequence). V lost 8 bases to trimming and J lost 4 bases, with 12 bases between them. CDR3 size: 12 residues. The CDR3 DNA reads as TGTGCCGCACTGAGAGGAGGAAACACCATATATTTT. This encodes CAALRGGNTIYF.

This clone showed up just once. The chain joins TRBV6-1 to TRBJ1-5, with D maybe TRBD1 (5 bases). Germline V gives CDR1 MNHNS, CDR2 SASEGT. This CDR3 region has 15 residues. V shed 3 bases and J shed 1 base, with 10 bases lying between them. The CDR3 DNA follows: TGTGCCAGCAGTGACAGGGAGGACAGCAATCAGCCCCAGCATTTT. It is translated as CASSDREDSNQPQHF.

This chain connects TRBV18 to TRBJ2-3; TRBD2 is a possible D gene (6 bases). Per the germline V gene, CDR1 is KGHSH and CDR2 is LQKENI. Trimming removed 2 bases at V and 0 bases at J, with 6 bases between. The CDR3 consists of 14 residues. DNA for the CDR3: TGTGCCAGCTCACCAGGGACTAGCACAGATACGCAGTATTTT. Amino acid sequence: CASSPGTSTDTQYF.

By share, this clone ranks as medium-sized. This sequence joins TRBV7-6 and TRBJ2-7; a possible D gene is TRBD2 (5 bases). Germline loops: CDR1 SGHVS, CDR2 FNYEAQ. The V end was cut by 8 bases, the J end by 3 bases, with 11 bases between. This CDR3 spans 12 amino acids. CDR3 in DNA: TGTGCCAGCTCTGGCGGAGGCTACGAGCAGTACTTC. This codes for CASSGGGYEQYF.

With respect to this clone: The CDR3 does not end in the conserved phenylalanine or tryptophan, so this is likely a read error. The genes are TRBV29-1 and TRBJ2-2; D perhaps matches TRBD1 (6 bases). The CDR3 spans 12 residues. Between the trimmed V and J ends, which lost 5 bases and 5 bases, there was a span of 9 bases. The germline gives CDR1 SQVTM, CDR2 ANQGSEA. CDR3 sequence (DNA): TGCAGCGTTCGGCAGGGGACCGGGGAGCTGTTTTTG. It is translated as CSVRQGTGELFL.

The chain employs TRBV5-8 and TRBJ2-7; 11 bases line up with TRBD2. Per the germline V gene, CDR1 is SGHTS and CDR2 is YDEGEE. The CDR3 loop spans 15 amino acids. J lost 3 bases, V lost 1 base, and 3 bases had no gene match. The CDR3 here is CASSLFGTSGYEQYF. For the CDR3, the DNA is TGTGCCAGCAGCTTGTTCGGGACTAGCGGCTACGAGCAGTACTTC. The full variable domain, completed using reference TRBV5-8 and TRBJ2-7, is EAGVTQSPTHLIKTRGQQATLRCSPISGHTSVYWYQQALGLGLQFLLWYDEGEERNRGNFPPRFSGRQFPNYSSELNVNALELEDSALYLCASSLFGTSGYEQYFGPGTRLTVT.

This rearrangement joins TRBV6-1 to TRBJ1-1; D remains unclear. V gave up 6 bases and J gave up 5 bases, with 10 bases separating them. The CDR3 runs to 12 residues. Per germline, CDR1 MNHNS and CDR2 SASEGT. The DNA of the CDR3 is TGTGCCAGCAGGGGCTTAGATACTGAAGCTTTCTTT. Encoded protein: CASRGLDTEAFF.

This clone was picked up a small number of times. The chain carries TRBV7-2 and TRBJ2-1; 12 bases are a match to TRBD2. There are 15 residues in the CDR3. Germline V gene data show CDR1 as SGHTA and CDR2 as FQGNSA. With 4 bases clipped from V and 7 bases from J, the junction kept 5 bases outside the gene matches. CDR3: CASSYAGTSGNEQFF. The CDR3 DNA reads TGTGCCAGCAGCTACGCCGGGACTAGCGGGAATGAGCAGTTCTTC.

V gene TRBV19 combines with J gene TRBJ2-1; D not certain. Per the germline V gene, CDR1 is LNHDA and CDR2 is SQIVND (reference sequence). This CDR3 is built from 15 residues. V lost 6 bases to trimming and J lost 4 bases, with 16 bases between them. CDR3 amino acids: CASRIRSGAYNEQFF. The CDR3 DNA sequence: TGTGCCAGTAGAATTAGGTCGGGTGCTTACAATGAGCAGTTCTTC.

The rearrangement uses TRBV4-3 and TRBJ1-1, with 7 bases lining up with TRBD1. The CDR3 consists of 15 residues. Trimming cost V 4 bases and J 3 bases; bases outside gene matches: 8. Looked up from germline, CDR1 is LGHNA and CDR2 is YSLEER. For the CDR3, the DNA is TGCGCCAGCAGCCTAGAGGGACAGACGGACACTGAAGCTTTCTTT. It translates to CASSLEGQTDTEAFF.

The J gene is TRBJ1-5, the V gene TRBV19; 12 bases line up with TRBD1. Losses at the gene ends were 2 bases for V and 7 bases for J; bases not matched to a gene: 15. CDR1 and CDR2 (germline): LNHDA, SQIVND (reference sequence). This CDR3 contains 19 residues. The CDR3, as DNA: TGTGCCAGTAGTATAACGGGACAGGGGGCGCAAGTCGAAAGACAGCCCCAGCATTTT. It translates to CASSITGQGAQVERQPQHF.

There are a few counts of this clone. The rearrangement joins TRBV27 to TRBJ1-2; D might be TRBD1 (5 bases). This CDR3 has 13 amino acids. Trimming left V 4 bases short and J 4 bases short, with 10 bases between. Looked up from germline, CDR1 is MNHEY and CDR2 is SMNVEV (reference sequence). The CDR3: CASSSGDGYGYTF. The CDR3 DNA follows: TGTGCCAGCAGTTCGGGGGATGGCTATGGCTACACCTTC.

The V and J genes are TRBV29-1 and TRBJ1-1, with D possibly TRBD1 on 5 matching bases. CDR1 SQVTM and CDR2 ANQGSEA come from the germline V gene. The CDR3 spans 13 residues. Between the trimmed V and J ends, which lost 4 bases and 0 bases, there was a span of 9 bases. CDR3 DNA: TGCAGCGTTGCACAGGTGATGAACACTGAAGCTTTCTTT. Translated, it gives CSVAQVMNTEAFF. Combining the CDR3 with reference TRBV29-1 and TRBJ1-1 gives the whole variable domain SAVISQKPSRDICQRGTSLTIQCQVDSQVTMMFWYRQQPGQSLTLIATANQGSEATYESGFVIDKFPISRPNLTFSTLTVSNMSPEDSSIYLCSVAQVMNTEAFFGQGTRLTVV.

The rearrangement links TRBV29-1 to TRBJ1-1; D unclear. The CDR3 extends over 11 amino acids. The germline V gene encodes CDR1 SQVTM and CDR2 ANQGSEA. V gave up 5 bases and J gave up 4 bases, with 8 bases separating them. DNA for the CDR3: TGCAGCGTTCTACAGAGCACTGAAGCTTTCTTT. This sequence encodes CSVLQSTEAFF.

The CDR3 DNA is TGTGCCAGCAGCTTTATGGACAGGGGCACAGATACGCAGTATTTT. This translates into CASSFMDRGTDTQYF. The V and J genes are TRBV7-8 and TRBJ2-3; 8 nucleotides align to TRBD1. This CDR3 spans 15 amino acids. The germline CDR1 and CDR2 sequences are SGHVS and FQNEAQ. The V gene end was trimmed by 3 bases and the J gene end by 1 base; junction bases not matched to a gene: 3.

The chain has TRBV7-9 and TRBJ2-3; 8 bases are shared with TRBD2. V lost 5 bases and J lost 0; bases outside the gene matches: 4. Germline V gene sequence: CDR1 SEHNR, CDR2 FQNEAQ (reference sequence). The CDR3 is 15 residues long. The CDR3 nucleotides read TGTGCCAGCAGCGTCAGCGGGGGAAGCACAGATACGCAGTATTTT. Its translation: CASSVSGGSTDTQYF. The variable domain in full, completed from reference TRBV7-9 and TRBJ2-3, reads DTGVSQNPRHKITKRGQNVTFRCDPISEHNRLYWYRQTLGQGPEFLTYFQNEAQLEKSRLLSDRFSAERPKGSFSTLEIQRTEQGDSAMYLCASSVSGGSTDTQYFGPGTRLTVL.

The rearrangement joins TRBV10-2 to TRBJ2-7; TRBD2 matches 16 bases. Losses at the gene ends were 6 bases for V and 9 bases for J; bases not matched to a gene: 5. This CDR3 comprises 14 residues. Germline V gene lookup returns CDR1 WSHSY and CDR2 SAAADI. The CDR3 protein is CASRAGTSGGGQYF. The CDR3 nucleotides read TGCGCCAGCAGAGCCGGGACTAGCGGGGGGGGGCAGTACTTC.

This clone has a single count. The chain is built from TRBV9 and TRBJ2-3; weak D call: TRBD2 (5 bases). There are 14 residues in the CDR3. Germline values: CDR1 SGDLS, CDR2 YYNGEE. The ends were cut back, 0 bases at V and 8 bases at J, with 13 bases in the middle. CDR3 in DNA: TGTGCCAGCAGCGTAGCTTCCGAGGGAGTTACGCAGTATTTT. Amino acids: CASSVASEGVTQYF. Filled out from reference TRBV9 and TRBJ2-3, the complete variable domain reads DSGVTQTPKHLITATGQRVTLRCSPRSGDLSVYWYQQSLDQGLQFLIQYYNGEERAKGNILERFSAQQFPDLHSELNLSSLELGDSALYFCASSVASEGVTQYFGPGTRLTVL.

The CDR3 here is CASLSDFYEQYF. CDR3 DNA sequence: TGTGCCAGCTTAAGCGACTTCTACGAGCAGTACTTC. The V and J genes are TRBV7-9 and TRBJ2-7; D call uncertain. Trimming removed 8 bases from V and 3 bases from J, with 11 bases in between. Germline CDR1 and CDR2: SEHNR and FQNEAQ (reference sequence). This CDR3 has 12 residues.

This clone was counted once. The rearrangement links TRBV5-5 to TRBJ1-1, with TRBD1 as a possible D gene (5 bases). The CDR3 totals 16 residues. The V end lost 3 bases, the J end lost 0 bases, and 15 bases lay between the germline ends. Germline CDR1 and CDR2: SGHKS and YYEKEE (reference sequence). DNA for the CDR3: TGTGCCAGCAGCTCAGACGAGACAGCCCTGAACACTGAAGCTTTCTTT. The encoded protein is CASSSDETALNTEAFF.

The chain employs TRBV7-8 and TRBJ1-5; TRBD1 might be the D (5 bases). Trimming cost V 5 bases and J 3 bases, with 14 bases left between them. Germline lookup yields CDR1 SGHVS and CDR2 FQNEAQ. CDR3 length: 15 residues. CDR3: CASSPGRDSNQPQHF. In DNA, the CDR3 is TGTGCCAGCAGCCCCGGAAGGGACTCCAATCAGCCCCAGCATTTT.

The J gene is TRBJ2-1, the V gene TRBV27, with D uncertain. The CDR3 sequence is 12 residues long. The V gene lost 3 bases and the J gene lost 10 bases, with 10 bases spanning the gap. Germline CDR1 is MNHEY and CDR2 is SMNVEV (reference sequence). DNA of the CDR3: TGTGCCAGCAGTTTGCGCGGTGGGGAGCAGTTCTTC. Translating it yields CASSLRGGEQFF.

The rearrangement joins TRBV10-3 to TRBJ1-5; no firm D call. Germline lookup yields CDR1 ENHRY and CDR2 SYGVKD. This CDR3 contains 14 residues. The V and J ends lost 3 bases and 0 bases respectively, with 6 bases between them. The CDR3 bases are TGTGCCATCAGTGATGAGGCTAGCAATCAGCCCCAGCATTTT. Its protein product is CAISDEASNQPQHF.

The gene calls are TRBV28 and TRBJ2-1; TRBD2 aligns across 11 bases. The junction had 9 bases not matched to a gene; V was cut back by 7 bases and J by 7 bases. The CDR3 consists of 15 residues. Germline CDR1 is MDHEN and CDR2 is SYDVKM. Here the CDR3 reads CASNILAGDINEQFF. Written as DNA, the CDR3 is TGTGCCAGCAATATACTAGCGGGAGATATAAATGAGCAGTTCTTC.

Only a few counts were recorded for this clone. The rearrangement uses TRBV19 and TRBJ1-1; possibly TRBD1 for D (6 bases). The CDR3 spans 14 residues. Germline-derived CDR1 and CDR2 are LNHDA and SQIVND (reference sequence). With 4 bases removed from V and 0 bases from J, the gap between germline ends came to 9 bases. DNA of the CDR3: TGTGCCAGTAGTAGGGGGACATTGAACACTGAAGCTTTCTTT. This gives the protein CASSRGTLNTEAFF.

This clone was recorded a few times. The rearrangement uses TRBV6-1 and TRBJ2-1, with 10 bases aligning to TRBD2. CDR1 and CDR2 (germline): MNHNS, SASEGT. The CDR3 spans 15 residues. V gave up 3 bases and J gave up 6 bases; unmatched junction bases: 5. This CDR3 reads CASSEVLAGVNEQFF. The CDR3 nucleotides read TGTGCCAGCAGTGAGGTCCTAGCGGGAGTCAATGAGCAGTTCTTC.

The gene calls are TRBV14 and TRBJ2-5, with TRBD1 as a possible D gene (6 bases). CDR3 length: 14 amino acids. V was pared by 1 base and J by 3 bases, with 9 bases between. Looked up from germline, CDR1 is SGHDN and CDR2 is FVKESK. This CDR3 is CASSQVNREETQYF. The CDR3 DNA reads as TGTGCCAGCAGCCAAGTTAACAGGGAAGAGACCCAGTACTTC.